Presented here are 8 T cell receptor beta chains from one specimen sequenced in a study of T cell responses to AZD1222 COVID-19 vaccine. Using immunoSEQ multiplex PCR, the repertoire was profiled, and TCRdb retains in-frame clones only, with some absent. The sample has 130,000 to 150,000 clones, around four fifths seen once; the top ten hold about 3.8%. This material consisted of peripheral blood, taken on day 0 of MenACWY control vaccination. These receptors were taken from an adult in good health.

This clone has just one count. This chain links TRBV6-5 with TRBJ2-5, with TRBD2 matching over 7 bases. V lost 6 bases, J lost 4 bases, and 5 bases stayed unmatched. Germline CDR1 reads MNHEY; CDR2 reads SVGAGI. The CDR3 totals 13 residues. As DNA, the CDR3 is TGTGCCAGCAGGATGGGGGGGACAGAGACCCAGTACTTC. Amino acids: CASRMGGTETQYF.

This clone has only one observation. The chain joins TRBV5-5 to TRBJ1-2, with a weak D call TRBD1 (5 bases). CDR3 length: 15 amino acids. Germline V gives CDR1 SGHKS, CDR2 YYEKEE (reference sequence). Trimming stripped 0 bases from V and 4 bases from J, with 13 bases between. In DNA, the CDR3 is TGTGCCAGCAGCTTGGCCGGGGGGTCTAGCTATGGCTACACCTTC. It translates to CASSLAGGSSYGYTF.

The DNA for the CDR3 is TGTGCCAGCAGCCAAATAGCCGGGACTAGTAATGAAAAACTGTTTTTT. As protein: CASSQIAGTSNEKLFF. V gene TRBV3-1 (or the pseudogene TRBV3-2) combines with J gene TRBJ1-4, with a weak D call TRBD1 (5 bases). The ends were cut back, 2 bases at V and 4 bases at J, with 14 bases in the middle. Germline CDR1 LGHDT, CDR2 YNNKEL (reference sequence). The CDR3 loop spans 16 amino acids.

The V gene is TRBV2, the J gene TRBJ2-7; 13 bases are a match to TRBD2. J gave up 1 base and V 6 bases, and 12 bases lay outside the gene matches. CDR1 is SNHLY and CDR2 is FYNNEI in the germline V gene. The CDR3 is made up of 18 amino acids. The CDR3 nucleotides read TGTGCCAGCAGGGTCAGACTAGCGGGGGGCCACCGATCCTACGAGCAGTACTTC. It translates to CASRVRLAGGHRSYEQYF.

The J gene is TRBJ1-2, the V gene TRBV5-1; D remains ambiguous. Germline assignment: CDR1 SGHRS and CDR2 YFSETQ. The V gene lost 4 bases and the J gene lost 0 bases, with 13 bases spanning the gap. The CDR3 extends over 15 amino acids. CDR3 sequence (DNA): TGCGCCAGCAGCCCGAACGTTTTAGCTAACTATGGCTACACCTTC. It is translated as CASSPNVLANYGYTF.

V is TRBV10-3 and J is TRBJ2-7, with D possibly matching TRBD2 (7 bases). CDR3 length: 15 residues. Germline assignment: CDR1 ENHRY and CDR2 SYGVKD. Trimming stripped 8 bases from V and 3 bases from J, with 20 bases between. The CDR3 sequence is CAISRGRTEGYEQYF. For the CDR3, the DNA is TGTGCCATCTCGCGGGGGAGGACAGAGGGCTACGAGCAGTACTTC.

The chain employs TRBV2 and TRBJ1-1; no clear D gene. Germline-derived CDR1 and CDR2 are SNHLY and FYNNEI. V was trimmed by 8 bases and J by 5 bases, leaving 18 bases between them. The CDR3 is 14 amino acids. The CDR3 sequence: CASPGRQAETEAFF. The CDR3 DNA reads TGTGCCAGCCCCGGGCGGCAGGCGGAAACTGAAGCTTTCTTT.

This chain uses TRBV18 with TRBJ2-7, with TRBD1 matching 8 bases. CDR1 is KGHSH, CDR2 LQKENI, per germline. V lost 1 base, J lost 5 bases, and 7 bases stayed unmatched. The CDR3 covers 15 residues. The CDR3 nucleotides are TGTGCCAGCTCACCACTGGGAACAGGGGGTGACGAGCAGTACTTC. This translates into CASSPLGTGGDEQYF.